Each of the 30 T cell receptor beta chains below was sequenced from the same sample in a study of T cell responses to AZD1222 COVID-19 vaccine. Assay used: immunoSEQ multiplex PCR; TCRdb lists only in-frame clones, some missing. The data contain about 99,000 clones, nearly 90% of them singletons. The sample consisted of peripheral blood, taken on day 0 of AZD1222 vaccination. Receptors originate from an adult in good health.

The chain carries TRBV6-5 and TRBJ1-1; 8 nucleotides agree with TRBD1. The J segment lost 7 bases and the V segment lost 6 bases, leaving 10 bases of the junction unmatched. This CDR3 region has 14 residues. CDR1 is MNHEY and CDR2 is SVGAGI in the germline V gene. The CDR3: CASSRTGGRSEAFF. As DNA, the CDR3 is TGTGCCAGCAGCCGTACAGGGGGTCGAAGTGAAGCTTTCTTT.

This clone showed up just once. The chain links TRBV4-2 to TRBJ2-1; D gene ambiguous. The CDR3 is made up of 16 amino acids. The germline V gene has CDR1 LGHNA and CDR2 YNFKEQ. The ends were cut back, 0 bases at V and 1 base at J, with 10 bases in the middle. The CDR3 loop reads CASSQDPGRSYNEQFF. CDR3 nucleotide sequence: TGTGCCAGCAGCCAAGATCCAGGCCGATCCTACAATGAGCAGTTCTTC.

This rearrangement joins TRBV5-4 to TRBJ1-2; TRBD1 agrees at 11 bases. The V segment lost 4 bases and the J segment 7 bases; nucleotides outside the gene matches: 12. CDR1 and CDR2 from the germline V gene are SGHNT and YYREEE (reference sequence). The CDR3 is 16 amino acids. The CDR3 is CASSIAGTGGRGGYTF. In DNA form, the CDR3 reads TGTGCCAGCAGCATCGCCGGGACAGGGGGTCGTGGTGGCTACACCTTC.

V gene TRBV7-2 combines with J gene TRBJ1-3; the D is unclear. The CDR3 runs to 17 residues. Germline V gene data show CDR1 as SGHTA and CDR2 as FQGNSA. Trimming shortened V by 0 bases and J by 0 bases, and 12 bases separated the two germline ends. CDR3 coding DNA: TGTGCCAGCAGCTTAGCGGCAGGCATCAGCTCTGGAAACACCATATATTTT. Translation: CASSLAAGISSGNTIYF.

The chain uses TRBV18 and TRBJ2-3; 7 nucleotides align to TRBD1. Trimming took 3 bases from V and 1 from J; bases not matched to a gene: 10. Germline V gene sequence: CDR1 KGHSH, CDR2 LQKENI. There are 17 residues in the CDR3. In DNA, the CDR3 is TGTGCCAGCTCACCTACGCCCGGGACAGCTCGCACAGATACGCAGTATTTT. Encoded protein: CASSPTPGTARTDTQYF.

The rearrangement joins TRBV12-3 or TRBV12-4 to TRBJ2-1; D ambiguous. V lost 6 bases, J lost 3 bases, and 6 bases lay in between. The CDR3 contains 12 residues. The CDR3 region is CASSSGYNEQFF. The CDR3 region has the DNA TGTGCCAGCAGCTCCGGCTACAATGAGCAGTTCTTC.

V is TRBV30 and J is TRBJ2-3, with 8 bases matching TRBD1. The CDR3 runs to 12 residues. Germline assignment: CDR1 GTSNPN and CDR2 SVGIG (reference sequence). The trim removed 1 base at V and 15 bases at J, leaving 9 bases unmatched. CDR3: CAWSEGQGRTYF. The CDR3 bases are TGTGCCTGGAGTGAAGGACAGGGAAGGACTTATTTT.

The CDR3 sequence is CAWSVHRGFADTQYF. The CDR3 nucleotides are TGTGCCTGGAGTGTACACAGGGGGTTTGCAGATACGCAGTATTTT. The J gene is TRBJ2-3, the V gene TRBV30, with 8 bases lining up with TRBD1. CDR3 length: 15 residues. The J segment lost 4 bases and the V segment lost 0 bases, leaving 6 bases of the junction unmatched. The V gene's germline CDR1 is GTSNPN and CDR2 SVGIG (reference sequence).

The table lists this clone with a count of one. The rearrangement uses TRBV5-1 and TRBJ2-1, with 9 bases identical to TRBD2. Germline CDR1 and CDR2: SGHRS and YFSETQ. The CDR3 is made up of 15 amino acids. Trimming took 0 bases from V and 3 from J; bases not matched to a gene: 1. The CDR3 loop reads CASSLASGVYNEQFF. DNA of the CDR3: TGCGCCAGCAGCTTGGCTAGCGGGGTCTACAATGAGCAGTTCTTC.

The CDR3 loop is CASSPLGGVKVEQYF. The CDR3 nucleotides read TGTGCCAGCAGCCCTCTTGGGGGGGTGAAGGTCGAGCAGTACTTC. The rearrangement joins TRBV7-9 to TRBJ2-7, with TRBD2 identical over 7 bases. The V segment lost 5 bases and the J segment 6 bases; nucleotides outside the gene matches: 13. Germline CDR1 and CDR2: SEHNR and FQNEAQ (reference sequence). This CDR3 has 15 residues.

CDR3 coding DNA: TGTGCCAGCAGCCGAGGGAACACTGAAGCTTTCTTT. This translates into CASSRGNTEAFF. The chain uses TRBV3-1 (or the pseudogene TRBV3-2) and TRBJ1-1; D remains ambiguous. The CDR3 covers 12 residues. The V end lost 4 bases, the J end lost 1 base, and 4 bases lay between the germline ends. CDR1 and CDR2 from the germline V gene are LGHDT and YNNKEL (reference sequence).

The chain combines TRBV2 with TRBJ1-5, with 8 nucleotides matching TRBD1. After removal of 6 bases from V and 7 bases from J, the junction contained 5 bases not matched to a gene. The germline V gene encodes CDR1 SNHLY and CDR2 FYNNEI. The CDR3 is 13 amino acids. CDR3 protein: CASRDRGGQPQHF. Written as DNA, the CDR3 is TGTGCCAGCAGAGACAGGGGCGGCCAGCCCCAGCATTTT. Using reference TRBV2 and TRBJ1-5 for the parts outside the CDR3, the full variable domain is EPEVTQTPSHQVTQMGQEVILRCVPISNHLYFYWYRQILGQKVEFLVSFYNNEISEKSEIFDDQFSVERPDGSNFTLKIRSTKLEDSAMYFCASRDRGGQPQHFGDGTRLSIL.

V and J are TRBV9 and TRBJ2-2; either TRBD1 or TRBD2 may supply D (8 bases each). V was pared by 7 bases and J by 0 bases, with 19 bases between. Germline CDR1 reads SGDLS; CDR2 reads YYNGEE. There are 17 residues in the CDR3. CDR3 amino acids: CASREGRTGPNTGELFF. The CDR3 DNA reads as TGTGCCAGCCGGGAGGGGAGGACAGGGCCGAACACCGGGGAGCTGTTTTTT.

V is TRBV12-3 or TRBV12-4 and J is TRBJ2-7, with D tentatively TRBD1 or TRBD2 (5 bases each). The CDR3 consists of 13 residues. Trimming took 1 base from V and 2 from J, leaving 6 bases between them. The CDR3 reads CASSLEGPYEQYV. CDR3 sequence (DNA): TGTGCCAGCAGTTTAGAGGGACCCTACGAGCAGTACGTC.

The chain employs TRBV4-2 and TRBJ1-2; D is uncertain. The CDR3 runs 11 residues. V lost 5 bases, J lost 7 bases, and 8 bases lay in between. Germline V CDR1 and CDR2: LGHNA, YNFKEQ. The CDR3 protein is CASSSPGGYTF. As DNA, the CDR3 is TGTGCCAGCAGCTCACCCGGTGGCTACACCTTC.

The chain uses TRBV5-6 and TRBJ2-7; possible D gene TRBD2, 6 bases. Germline V gene sequence: CDR1 SGHDT, CDR2 YYEEEE. The ends were cut back, 1 base at V and 2 bases at J, with 13 bases in the middle. The CDR3 consists of 15 residues. The CDR3 DNA reads as TGTGCCAGCAGCTTGCGGCTCGGGGGTCCCTACGAGCAGTACTTC. Protein: CASSLRLGGPYEQYF.

This chain links TRBV29-1 with TRBJ1-2; TRBD1 is a possible D gene (6 bases). The germline gives CDR1 SQVTM, CDR2 ANQGSEA. Trimming pared 5 bases from V and 3 bases from J, leaving 10 bases between. The CDR3 totals 12 residues. The CDR3 spells CSVSRGDYGYTF. The DNA of the CDR3 is TGCAGCGTTAGCAGGGGAGACTATGGCTACACCTTC.

The chain joins TRBV5-6 to TRBJ2-5, with D possibly matching TRBD1 (6 bases). Per germline, CDR1 SGHDT and CDR2 YYEEEE. V was clipped by 1 base and J by 5 bases, with 9 bases between them. The CDR3 spans 13 residues. CDR3 bases: TGTGCCAGCAGCTTGACAGGGTGGGAGACCCAGTACTTC. Protein product: CASSLTGWETQYF.

The chain combines TRBV7-3 with TRBJ2-1; D remains ambiguous. This CDR3 contains 16 residues. V gave up 5 bases and J gave up 3 bases, with 17 bases separating them. The germline CDR1 and CDR2 sequences are SGHTA and FQGTGA. CDR3 region: CASSPYGQTGYNEQFF. The CDR3 region has the DNA TGTGCCAGCAGCCCATACGGGCAGACGGGCTACAATGAGCAGTTCTTC.

The rearrangement links TRBV6-2 or TRBV6-3 to TRBJ1-5, with TRBD1 matching 7 bases. Germline V lookup: CDR1 MNHEY, CDR2 SVGEGT. The V segment lost 2 bases and the J segment 7 bases; nucleotides outside the gene matches: 5. This CDR3 has 14 residues. CDR3 protein: CASSYTGAGQPQHF. CDR3 nucleotides: TGTGCCAGCAGTTACACAGGGGCGGGCCAGCCCCAGCATTTT.

This rearrangement joins TRBV7-2 to TRBJ2-1; D gene ambiguous. Germline V gene sequence: CDR1 SGHTA, CDR2 FQGNSA. The CDR3 is 13 residues long. Trimming took 0 bases from V and 7 from J, leaving 7 bases between them. The CDR3 coding sequence is TGTGCCAGCAGCTTAGCCCCGGTGAATGAGCAGTTCTTC. Translated, it gives CASSLAPVNEQFF.

The chain joins TRBV12-3 or TRBV12-4 to TRBJ1-1, with D possibly matching TRBD1 (5 bases). The CDR3 loop spans 13 amino acids. Trimming left V 7 bases short and J 1 base short, with 10 bases between. Written as DNA, the CDR3 is TGTGCCAGCAATTTGGGGCCGAACACTGAAGCTTTCTTT. It is translated as CASNLGPNTEAFF.

The CDR3 DNA follows: TGTGCCAGTAGGCGACAGGGTGGGTCAGCTTTCTTT. It codes for CASRRQGGSAFF. The rearrangement links TRBV19 to TRBJ1-1; 7 positions match TRBD1. Germline CDR1 LNHDA, CDR2 SQIVND (reference sequence). The CDR3 consists of 12 residues. Trimming took 6 bases from V and 10 from J; bases not matched to a gene: 8. Drawing the rest from reference TRBV19 and TRBJ1-1, the complete variable domain is DGGITQSPKYLFRKEGQNVTLSCEQNLNHDAMYWYRQDPGQGLRLIYYSQIVNDFQKGDIAEGYSVSREKKESFPLTVTSAQKNPTAFYLCASRRQGGSAFFGQGTRLTVV.

This clone was seen only once. This sequence joins TRBV6-2 or TRBV6-3 and TRBJ1-5, with 8 bases lining up with TRBD1. This CDR3 has 18 amino acids. Germline V gene sequence: CDR1 MNHEY, CDR2 SVGEGT. Trimming removed 5 bases from V and 0 bases from J; junction bases left unmatched: 12. This chain's CDR3 is CASSPPPRGLNSNQPQHF. In DNA form, the CDR3 reads TGTGCCAGCAGTCCACCTCCCAGGGGGCTAAATAGCAATCAGCCCCAGCATTTT.

This chain uses TRBV5-6 with TRBJ2-7, with TRBD1 identical over 8 bases. This CDR3 spans 14 amino acids. Germline V gene lookup returns CDR1 SGHDT and CDR2 YYEEEE. V gave up 4 bases and J gave up 0 bases; unmatched junction bases: 3. The DNA of the CDR3 is TGTGCCAGCAGCCCGGACAGGGCCTCCTACGAGCAGTACTTC. Protein product: CASSPDRASYEQYF.

The CDR3 DNA reads TGTGCCAGCAGTGGACCGGGACTAGCGGGGAACACAGATACGCAGTATTTT. This codes for CASSGPGLAGNTDTQYF. The chain has TRBV6-1 and TRBJ2-3; 13 bases are a match to TRBD2. Germline CDR1 reads MNHNS; CDR2 reads SASEGT. CDR3 length: 17 residues. With 4 bases clipped from V and 2 bases from J, the junction kept 6 bases outside the gene matches.

The V gene is TRBV20-1, the J gene TRBJ2-2; D not resolved. The germline CDR1 and CDR2 sequences are DFQATT and SNEGSKA (reference sequence). The CDR3 extends over 11 amino acids. V was trimmed by 6 bases and J by 6 bases, leaving 8 bases between them. The DNA of the CDR3 is TGCAGTGCCCTATGGGCCGGGGAGCTGTTTTTT. Encoded protein: CSALWAGELFF.

CDR3 loop: CASSTSSGANVLTF. Written as DNA, the CDR3 is TGTGCCAGCAGTACGAGCTCTGGGGCCAACGTCCTGACTTTC. The V call is TRBV6-5, the J call TRBJ2-6, with D unresolved. CDR3 length equals 14 residues. The germline CDR1 and CDR2 sequences are MNHEY and SVGAGI. Trimming took 5 bases from V and 0 from J, leaving 5 bases between them.

The chain carries TRBV29-1 and TRBJ1-1; TRBD1 agrees at 11 bases. The CDR3 spans 13 residues. From germline, CDR1 is SQVTM and CDR2 ANQGSEA. Trimming cost V 5 bases and J 4 bases; bases outside gene matches: 3. CDR3 in amino acids: CSVRTGGRTEAFF. CDR3 coding DNA: TGCAGCGTTAGGACAGGGGGCCGCACTGAAGCTTTCTTT.

The V and J genes are TRBV7-9 and TRBJ2-1, with D tentatively TRBD1 or TRBD2 (6 bases each). Trimming left V 5 bases short and J 5 bases short, with 13 bases between. The CDR3 loop spans 14 amino acids. CDR1 and CDR2 from the germline V gene are SEHNR and FQNEAQ (reference sequence). CDR3 bases: TGTGCCAGCAGCGGAAGGGGGGCCCACAATGAGCAGTTCTTC. This translates into CASSGRGAHNEQFF.